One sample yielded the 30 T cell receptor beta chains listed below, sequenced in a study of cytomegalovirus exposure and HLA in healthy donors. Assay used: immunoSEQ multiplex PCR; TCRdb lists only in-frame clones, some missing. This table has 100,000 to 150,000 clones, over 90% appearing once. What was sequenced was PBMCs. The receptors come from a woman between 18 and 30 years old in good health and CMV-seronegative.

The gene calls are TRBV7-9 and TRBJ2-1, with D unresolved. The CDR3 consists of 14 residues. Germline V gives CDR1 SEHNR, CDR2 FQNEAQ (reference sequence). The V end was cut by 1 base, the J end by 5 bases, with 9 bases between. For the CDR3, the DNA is TGTGCCAGCAGCTTAGTGCGAACCGACAATGAGCAGTTCTTC. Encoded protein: CASSLVRTDNEQFF.

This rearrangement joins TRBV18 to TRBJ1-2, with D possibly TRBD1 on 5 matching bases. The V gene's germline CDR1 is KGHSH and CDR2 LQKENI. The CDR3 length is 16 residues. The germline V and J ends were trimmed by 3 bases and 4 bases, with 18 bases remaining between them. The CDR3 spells CASSPQERGAGYGYTF. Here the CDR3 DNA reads TGTGCCAGCTCACCTCAGGAGAGGGGAGCGGGCTATGGCTACACCTTC.

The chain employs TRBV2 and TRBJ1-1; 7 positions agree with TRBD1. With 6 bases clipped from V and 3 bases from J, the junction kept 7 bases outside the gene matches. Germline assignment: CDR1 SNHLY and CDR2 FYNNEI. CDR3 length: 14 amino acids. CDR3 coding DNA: TGTGCCAGCAGCGGACAGGTCCTACACACTGAAGCTTTCTTT. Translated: CASSGQVLHTEAFF.

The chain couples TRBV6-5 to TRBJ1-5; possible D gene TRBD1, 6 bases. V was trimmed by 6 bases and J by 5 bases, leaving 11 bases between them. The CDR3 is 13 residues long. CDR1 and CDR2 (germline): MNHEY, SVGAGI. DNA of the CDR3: TGTGCCAGCAGCCTAGGGGGAGATCAGCCCCAGCATTTT. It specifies CASSLGGDQPQHF.

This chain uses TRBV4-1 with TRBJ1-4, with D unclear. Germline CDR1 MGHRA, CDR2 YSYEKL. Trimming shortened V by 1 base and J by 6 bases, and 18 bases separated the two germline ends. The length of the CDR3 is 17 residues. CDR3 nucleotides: TGCGCCAGCAGCCAAGGTCCAAACGCCGGGTCCCATGAAAAACTGTTTTTT. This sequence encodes CASSQGPNAGSHEKLFF.

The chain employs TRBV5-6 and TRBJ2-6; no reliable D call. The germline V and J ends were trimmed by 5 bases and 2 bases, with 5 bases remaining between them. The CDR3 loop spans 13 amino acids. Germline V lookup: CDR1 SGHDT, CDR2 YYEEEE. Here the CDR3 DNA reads TGTGCCAGCAGGCTAGCTGGGGCCAACGTCCTGACTTTC. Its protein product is CASRLAGANVLTF.

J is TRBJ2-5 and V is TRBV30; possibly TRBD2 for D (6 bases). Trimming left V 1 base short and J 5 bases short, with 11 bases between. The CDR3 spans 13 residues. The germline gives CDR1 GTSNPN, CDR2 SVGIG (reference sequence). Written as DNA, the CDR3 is TGTGCCTGGAGTGAGGGACTTAGGGAGACCCAGTACTTC. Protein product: CAWSEGLRETQYF.

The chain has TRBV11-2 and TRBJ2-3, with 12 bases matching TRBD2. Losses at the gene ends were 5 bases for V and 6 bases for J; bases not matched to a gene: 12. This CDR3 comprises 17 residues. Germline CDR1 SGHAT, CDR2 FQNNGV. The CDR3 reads CASSPWLAGGPGDTQYF. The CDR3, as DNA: TGTGCCAGCAGCCCCTGGCTAGCGGGAGGGCCGGGGGATACGCAGTATTTT. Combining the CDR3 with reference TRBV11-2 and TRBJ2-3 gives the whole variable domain EAGVAQSPRYKIIEKRQSVAFWCNPISGHATLYWYQQILGQGPKLLIQFQNNGVVDDSQLPKDRFSAERLKGVDSTLKIQPAKLEDSAVYLCASSPWLAGGPGDTQYFGPGTRLTVL.

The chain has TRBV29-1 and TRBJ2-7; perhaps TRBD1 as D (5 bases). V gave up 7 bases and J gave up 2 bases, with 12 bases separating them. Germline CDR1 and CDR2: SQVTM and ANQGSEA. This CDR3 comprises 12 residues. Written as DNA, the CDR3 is TGCAGCGCCTCCCAGGGTGCCTACGAGCAGTACTTC. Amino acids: CSASQGAYEQYF.

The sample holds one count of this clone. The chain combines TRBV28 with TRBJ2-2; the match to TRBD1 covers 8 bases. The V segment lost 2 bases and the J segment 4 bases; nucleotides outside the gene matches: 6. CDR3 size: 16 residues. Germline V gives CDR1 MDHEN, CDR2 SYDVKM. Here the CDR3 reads CASSLGTGLPTGELFF. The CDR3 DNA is TGTGCCAGCAGTTTAGGGACAGGATTACCCACCGGGGAGCTGTTTTTT.

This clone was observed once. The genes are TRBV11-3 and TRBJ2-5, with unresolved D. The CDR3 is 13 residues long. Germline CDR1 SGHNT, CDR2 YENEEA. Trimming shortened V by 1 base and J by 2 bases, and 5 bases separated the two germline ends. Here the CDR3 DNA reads TGTGCCAGCAGCTTAGGCAGTCAAGAGACCCAGTACTTC. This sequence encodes CASSLGSQETQYF.

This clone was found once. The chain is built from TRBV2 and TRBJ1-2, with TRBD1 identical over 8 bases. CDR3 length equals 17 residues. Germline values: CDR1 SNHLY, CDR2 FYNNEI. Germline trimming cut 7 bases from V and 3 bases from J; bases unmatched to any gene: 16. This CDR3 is CASITKRDRTFDYGYTF. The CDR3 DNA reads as TGTGCCAGCATCACAAAGCGGGACAGGACATTCGACTATGGCTACACCTTC.

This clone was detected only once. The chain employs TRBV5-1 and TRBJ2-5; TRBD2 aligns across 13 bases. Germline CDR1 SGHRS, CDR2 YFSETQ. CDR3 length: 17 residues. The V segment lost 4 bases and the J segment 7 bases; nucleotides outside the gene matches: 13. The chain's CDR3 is CASSEAGTSGTPGTQYF. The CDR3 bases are TGCGCCAGCAGCGAGGCGGGGACTAGCGGGACCCCGGGGACCCAGTACTTC.

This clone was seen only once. The CDR3 sequence is CASSESGEMNTEAFF. DNA of the CDR3: TGTGCCAGCAGTGAATCGGGAGAGATGAACACTGAAGCTTTCTTT. V gene TRBV2 combines with J gene TRBJ1-1; the D is unclear. Germline V lookup: CDR1 SNHLY, CDR2 FYNNEI. Between the trimmed V and J ends, which lost 2 bases and 0 bases, there was a span of 10 bases. This CDR3 has 15 residues. Filled out from reference TRBV2 and TRBJ1-1, the complete variable domain reads EPEVTQTPSHQVTQMGQEVILRCVPISNHLYFYWYRQILGQKVEFLVSFYNNEISEKSEIFDDQFSVERPDGSNFTLKIRSTKLEDSAMYFCASSESGEMNTEAFFGQGTRLTVV.

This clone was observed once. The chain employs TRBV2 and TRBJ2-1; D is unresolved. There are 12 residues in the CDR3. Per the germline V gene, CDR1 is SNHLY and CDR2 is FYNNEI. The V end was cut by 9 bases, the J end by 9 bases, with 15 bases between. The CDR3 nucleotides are TGTGCCAGTACTGCTGCGGCGATTGAGCAGTTCTTC. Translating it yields CASTAAAIEQFF. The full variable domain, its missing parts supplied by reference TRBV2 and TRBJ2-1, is EPEVTQTPSHQVTQMGQEVILRCVPISNHLYFYWYRQILGQKVEFLVSFYNNEISEKSEIFDDQFSVERPDGSNFTLKIRSTKLEDSAMYFCASTAAAIEQFFGPGTRLTVL.

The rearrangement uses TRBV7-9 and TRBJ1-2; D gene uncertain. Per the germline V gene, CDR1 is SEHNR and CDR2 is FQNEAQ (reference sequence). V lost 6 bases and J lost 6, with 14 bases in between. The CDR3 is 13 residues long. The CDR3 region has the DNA TGTGCCAGCAGTCGATTACAACCTCATGGCTACACCTTC. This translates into CASSRLQPHGYTF.

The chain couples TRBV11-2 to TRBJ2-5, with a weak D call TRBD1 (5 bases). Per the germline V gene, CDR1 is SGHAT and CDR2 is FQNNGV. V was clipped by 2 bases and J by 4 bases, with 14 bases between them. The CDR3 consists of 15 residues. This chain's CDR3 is CASSLWQGRGETQYF. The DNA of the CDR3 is TGTGCCAGCAGCTTATGGCAGGGAAGAGGAGAGACCCAGTACTTC.

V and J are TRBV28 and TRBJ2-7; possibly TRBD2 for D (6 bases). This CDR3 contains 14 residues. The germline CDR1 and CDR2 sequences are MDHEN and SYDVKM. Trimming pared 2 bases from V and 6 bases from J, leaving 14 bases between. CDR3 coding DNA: TGTGCCAGCAGTTTAATGGGTGCGCGGGGCGAGCAGTACTTC. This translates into CASSLMGARGEQYF.

In DNA, the CDR3 is TGTGCCAGCAGTCCGGGGACAGTGACGTGGGGCTACACCTTC. Its translation is CASSPGTVTWGYTF. V usage is TRBV28 and J usage is TRBJ1-2; 7 bases line up with TRBD1. The CDR3 extends over 14 amino acids. Trimming at V came to 5 bases and at J to 8 bases, leaving 11 bases not matched to a gene. Per germline, CDR1 MDHEN and CDR2 SYDVKM.

Here the CDR3 reads CASSEVEGGPGNTIYF. CDR3 sequence (DNA): TGTGCCAGCAGTGAAGTTGAGGGGGGGCCCGGAAACACCATATATTTT. The chain carries TRBV6-1 and TRBJ1-3, with TRBD1 as a possible D gene (6 bases). V lost 1 base, J lost 4 bases, and 14 bases lay in between. The length of the CDR3 is 16 residues. CDR1 and CDR2 from the germline V gene are MNHNS and SASEGT.

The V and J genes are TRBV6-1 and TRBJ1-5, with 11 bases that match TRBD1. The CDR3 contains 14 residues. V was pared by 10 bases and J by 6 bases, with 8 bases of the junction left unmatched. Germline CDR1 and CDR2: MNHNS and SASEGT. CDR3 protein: CATTLGQGAQPQHF. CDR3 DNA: TGTGCCACCACCCTAGGACAGGGGGCTCAGCCCCAGCATTTT.

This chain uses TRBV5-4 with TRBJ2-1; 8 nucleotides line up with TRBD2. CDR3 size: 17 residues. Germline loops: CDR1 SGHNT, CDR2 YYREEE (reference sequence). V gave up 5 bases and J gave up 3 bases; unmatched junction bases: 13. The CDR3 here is CASREGRGGTHYNEQFF. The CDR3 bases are TGTGCCAGCAGAGAAGGCCGCGGGGGGACCCACTACAATGAGCAGTTCTTC.

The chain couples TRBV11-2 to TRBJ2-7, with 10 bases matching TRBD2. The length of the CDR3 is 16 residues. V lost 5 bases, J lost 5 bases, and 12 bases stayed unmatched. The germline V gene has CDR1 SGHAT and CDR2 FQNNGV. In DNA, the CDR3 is TGTGCCAGCAGCCCAGCTGCTAGCGGGAGTCCCCACGAGCAGTACTTC. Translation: CASSPAASGSPHEQYF.

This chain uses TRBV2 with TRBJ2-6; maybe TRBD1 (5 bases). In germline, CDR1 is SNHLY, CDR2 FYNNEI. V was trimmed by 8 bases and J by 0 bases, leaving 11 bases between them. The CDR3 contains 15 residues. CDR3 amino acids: CASGIGVSGANVLTF. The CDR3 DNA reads TGTGCCAGCGGGATAGGGGTCTCTGGGGCCAACGTCCTGACTTTC.

The CDR3 DNA sequence: TGTGCCATCAGTCCCCAGGGGGCGCGTAATTCACCCCTCCACTTT. This sequence encodes CAISPQGARNSPLHF. This chain joins TRBV10-3 and TRBJ1-6; 8 bases map to TRBD1. Germline V gives CDR1 ENHRY, CDR2 SYGVKD. This CDR3 contains 15 residues. Trimming at V came to 5 bases and at J to 6 bases, leaving 6 bases not matched to a gene.

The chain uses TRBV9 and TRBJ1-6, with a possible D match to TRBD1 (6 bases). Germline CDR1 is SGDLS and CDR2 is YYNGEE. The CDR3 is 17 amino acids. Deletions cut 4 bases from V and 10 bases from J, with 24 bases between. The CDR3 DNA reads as TGTGCCAGCAGCCCCCAGGGGACGACAGCGCATCCCTCACCCCTCCACTTT. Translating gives CASSPQGTTAHPSPLHF.

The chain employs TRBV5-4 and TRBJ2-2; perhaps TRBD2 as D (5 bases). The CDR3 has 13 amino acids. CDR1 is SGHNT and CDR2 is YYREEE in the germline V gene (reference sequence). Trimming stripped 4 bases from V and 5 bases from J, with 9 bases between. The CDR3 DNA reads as TGTGCCAGCAGCGAGGGTCAGACCGGGGAGCTGTTTTTT. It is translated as CASSEGQTGELFF. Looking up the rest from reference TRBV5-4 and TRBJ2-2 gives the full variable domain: ETGVTQSPTHLIKTRGQQVTLRCSSQSGHNTVSWYQQALGQGPQFIFQYYREEENGRGNFPPRFSGLQFPNYSSELNVNALELDDSALYLCASSEGQTGELFFGEGSRLTVL.

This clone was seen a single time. The CDR3 loop is CSVGGAYEQYF. The CDR3 DNA reads as TGCAGTGTCGGCGGGGCCTACGAGCAGTACTTC. The chain is built from TRBV20-1 and TRBJ2-7; possible D gene TRBD2, 6 bases. CDR3 length: 11 amino acids. The germline CDR1 and CDR2 sequences are DFQATT and SNEGSKA (reference sequence). The germline V and J ends were trimmed by 7 bases and 2 bases, with 9 bases remaining between them.

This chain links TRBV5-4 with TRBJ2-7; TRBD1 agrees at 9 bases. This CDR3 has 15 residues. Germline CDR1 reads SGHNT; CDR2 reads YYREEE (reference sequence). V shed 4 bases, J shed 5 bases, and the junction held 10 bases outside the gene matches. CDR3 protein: CASSTRGQGLHEQYF. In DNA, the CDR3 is TGTGCCAGCAGCACACGGGGACAGGGCCTCCACGAGCAGTACTTC.

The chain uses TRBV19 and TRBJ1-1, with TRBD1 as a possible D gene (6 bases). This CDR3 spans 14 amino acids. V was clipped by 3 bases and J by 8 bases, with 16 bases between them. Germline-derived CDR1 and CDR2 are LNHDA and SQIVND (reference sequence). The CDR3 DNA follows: TGTGCCAGTAGTATTGTCAGGGGTATTTCGGAAGCTTTCTTT. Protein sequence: CASSIVRGISEAFF.